What follows describes a single T cell receptor (beta chain). What it binds is unknown. The data derive from a study of cytomegalovirus exposure and HLA in healthy donors. V lost 3 bases to trimming and J lost 4 bases; unmatched junction nucleotides: 8. This CDR3 comprises 16 residues. Looked up from germline, CDR1 is MGHRA and CDR2 is YSYEKL. Study results and caveats: Per published reports, the classifier diagnosed cytomegalovirus status with high specificity and sensitivity. The availability of immune exposure information extended only to CMV serostatus. In vitro, a few CMV-associated chains proved specific for CMV antigens.

The PCR contained 60 Vbeta and 13 Jbeta primers. TCRdb's copy holds only in-frame clones and misses some; the assay was immunoSEQ multiplex PCR. The specimen's table records approximately 150,000 clones. This chain connects TRBV4-1 to TRBJ2-3; 9 bases line up with TRBD2. Sample: PBMCs. The sequence derives from a woman aged 18 to 35 in good health and CMV-seronegative. The CDR3 loop is CASSQNVAGGSDTQYF. The CDR3 DNA sequence: TGCGCCAGCAGCCAGAATGTTGCGGGGGGGTCAGATACGCAGTATTTT.